This entry features one T cell receptor beta chain sequence. Its cognate antigen is unknown. Clones were read by immunoSEQ multiplex PCR, and TCRdb kept only the in-frame ones, dropping some. This repertoire shows roughly 35,000 clones, over 85% found once; its top ten account for approximately 6.9%. The sample is drawn from a study of T cells in localized non-small cell lung cancer. Findings of the study overall: Overall survival was longer when the density of T cells in the blood was higher. The study sequenced only one region of the tumor. As a result, intratumor heterogeneity could not be excluded and remains possible.

With 6 bases clipped from V and 1 base from J, the junction kept 10 bases outside the gene matches. The CDR3 consists of 16 residues. This TCR was sampled from a female donor over 55 with stage I lung adenocarcinoma. This specimen was peripheral blood, taken before any cancer treatment. V and J are TRBV5-3 and TRBJ1-3; 7 positions agree with TRBD1. TRBV5-3 is recorded as an ORF, its role being uncertain. CDR3 region: CARKAGQWTSGNTIYF. The DNA of the CDR3 is TGTGCCAGAAAGGCGGGACAGTGGACATCTGGAAACACCATATATTTT.